The 5 T cell receptor beta chains given below trace back to one sample, sequenced in a study of shared clonotypes between healthy human individuals. The data were produced by immunoSEQ multiplex PCR, yet TCRdb's version contains in-frame clones alone and is incomplete. The table lists 2 million to 2.5 million clones, 85% to 95% of them singletons. Sample: naive CD4+ T cells from PBMCs. The subset: CD45RA+ positively selected. These receptors originate from a man in his late teens or twenties in good health. Some clones in this sample may be carry-over from other donors' samples.

This chain joins TRBV10-3 and TRBJ2-1; 7 bases match TRBD2. The V gene's germline CDR1 is ENHRY and CDR2 SYGVKD. The CDR3 spans 15 residues. J gave up 4 bases and V 5 bases, and 8 bases lay outside the gene matches. The DNA for the CDR3 is TGTGCCATCAGTACTAGCGCCACAATGTACAATGAGCAGTTCTTC. Translating gives CAISTSATMYNEQFF.

Concerning this clone: A read error may account for a junction end that differs from germline. The CDR3, as DNA: TGTGCCAGCAGTTATTCGTCGGGGTTAAACGACTTC. It translates to CASSYSSGLNDF. The chain is built from TRBV6-6 and TRBJ2-5; a weak D match, TRBD2 (5 bases). This CDR3 is built from 12 residues. The germline CDR1 and CDR2 sequences are MNHNY and SVGAGI (reference sequence).

The J gene is TRBJ2-7, the V gene TRBV5-1; 8 positions match TRBD1. Germline CDR1 is SGHRS and CDR2 is YFSETQ. Trimming took 0 bases from V and 0 from J; bases not matched to a gene: 11. The length of the CDR3 is 18 residues. This chain's CDR3 is CASSLERTGYMSSYEQYF. In nucleotides, the CDR3 is TGCGCCAGCAGCTTGGAAAGGACAGGGTATATGAGCTCCTACGAGCAGTACTTC.

The V and J genes are TRBV28 and TRBJ1-4, with 10 positions matching TRBD1. CDR3 length: 18 amino acids. Germline values: CDR1 MDHEN, CDR2 SYDVKM. Unmatched junction bases numbered 11, after V lost 4 bases and J lost 3 bases. The CDR3 nucleotides are TGTGCCAGCAGTTCGTGGACAGGGGGTACGGCGGCTAATGAAAAACTGTTTTTT. Translating it yields CASSSWTGGTAANEKLFF.

The J gene is TRBJ2-3, the V gene TRBV7-2; D not resolved. CDR1 is SGHTA and CDR2 is FQGNSA in the germline V gene. CDR3 length: 15 residues. Trimming left V 1 base short and J 5 bases short, with 13 bases between. The CDR3 is CASSLVGLAVDTQYF. As DNA, the CDR3 is TGTGCCAGCAGCTTAGTCGGTTTGGCGGTAGATACGCAGTATTTT.